The sequence of this T cell receptor (beta chain) was determined in a study of blood T cell repertoires in COVID-19. Across the study: The study drew acute and convalescent COVID-19 samples from the United States, Italy and Spain.

Looked up from germline, CDR1 is MDHEN and CDR2 is SYDVKM. The CDR3 runs 13 residues. V was shortened by 3 bases and J by 1 base, with 6 bases between the two germline ends. In the original workflow: Reference gene primer amplification yielded estimated nucleated cell counts. TCRdb keeps only in-frame clones here, not all; method: immunoSEQ multiplex PCR. V and J calls plus clone size are reproduced from that table; the DNA served to infer D and trimming. The data show 180,000 or so clones, almost 85% seen once. Clinical histories supplied by participants themselves formed the basis of cohort assignment. Donors in Cohort 3 who had recovered were those with two negative PCRs, healthcare professional clearance, or resolution of their symptoms.

Specimen: PBMCs or T cells enriched from blood (not recorded which). This clonotype was obtained from a man aged 45-65 years who had recovered from COVID-19. The chain employs TRBV28 and TRBJ1-1; D unresolved. The CDR3 protein is CASSFSANTEAFF. CDR3 bases: TGTGCCAGCAGTTTTAGTGCGAACACTGAAGCTTTCTTT. The complete variable domain, with remaining parts taken from reference TRBV28 and TRBJ1-1, reads DVKVTQSSRYLVKRTGEKVFLECVQDMDHENMFWYRQDPGLGLRLIYFSYDVKMKEKGDIPEGYSVSREKKERFSLILESASTNQTSMYLCASSFSANTEAFFGQGTRLTVV.